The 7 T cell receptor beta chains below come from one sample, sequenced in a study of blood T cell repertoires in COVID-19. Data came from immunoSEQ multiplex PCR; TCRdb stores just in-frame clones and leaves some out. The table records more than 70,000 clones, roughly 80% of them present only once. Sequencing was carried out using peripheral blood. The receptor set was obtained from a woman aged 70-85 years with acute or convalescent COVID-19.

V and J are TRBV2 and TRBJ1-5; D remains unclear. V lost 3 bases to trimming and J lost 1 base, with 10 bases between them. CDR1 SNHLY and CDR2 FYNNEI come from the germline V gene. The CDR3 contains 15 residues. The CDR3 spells CASSDEERSNQPQHF. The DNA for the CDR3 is TGTGCCAGCAGTGATGAGGAACGCAGCAATCAGCCCCAGCATTTT.

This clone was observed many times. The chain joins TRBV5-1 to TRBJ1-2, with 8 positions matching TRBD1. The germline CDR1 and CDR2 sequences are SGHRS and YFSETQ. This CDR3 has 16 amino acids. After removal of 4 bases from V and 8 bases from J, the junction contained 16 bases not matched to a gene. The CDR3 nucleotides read TGCGCCAGCAGCCAACGCAATCCCGACAGGGGAGCAGGCTACACCTTC. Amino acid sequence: CASSQRNPDRGAGYTF.

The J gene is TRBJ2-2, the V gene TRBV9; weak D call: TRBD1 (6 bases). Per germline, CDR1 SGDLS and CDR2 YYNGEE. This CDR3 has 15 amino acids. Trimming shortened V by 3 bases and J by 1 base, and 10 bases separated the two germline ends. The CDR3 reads CASSGQQGNTGELFF. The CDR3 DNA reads TGTGCCAGCAGCGGGCAACAGGGGAACACCGGGGAGCTGTTTTTT.

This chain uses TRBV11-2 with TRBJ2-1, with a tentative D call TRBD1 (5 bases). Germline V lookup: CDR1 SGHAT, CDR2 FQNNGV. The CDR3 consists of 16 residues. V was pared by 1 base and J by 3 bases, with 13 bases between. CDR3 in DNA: TGTGCCAGCAGCTTAGGTTTGGTGGGGCGCTACAATGAGCAGTTCTTC. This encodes CASSLGLVGRYNEQFF.

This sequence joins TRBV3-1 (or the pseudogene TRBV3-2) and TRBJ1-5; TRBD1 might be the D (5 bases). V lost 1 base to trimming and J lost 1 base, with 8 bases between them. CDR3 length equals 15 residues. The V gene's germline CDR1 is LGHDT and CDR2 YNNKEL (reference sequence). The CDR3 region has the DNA TGTGCCAGCAGCCAAGCGGGGGGAAGCAATCAGCCCCAGCATTTT. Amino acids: CASSQAGGSNQPQHF.

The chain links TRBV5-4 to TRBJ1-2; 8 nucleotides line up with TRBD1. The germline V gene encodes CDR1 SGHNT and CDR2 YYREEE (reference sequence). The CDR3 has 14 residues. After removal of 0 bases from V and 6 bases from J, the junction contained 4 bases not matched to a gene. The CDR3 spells CASSLVSGQDGYTF. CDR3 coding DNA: TGTGCCAGCAGCTTGGTTTCGGGACAGGATGGCTACACCTTC.

For the CDR3, the DNA is TGTGCCAGCCGCCCGGGACAGAGCAATCAGCCCCAGCATTTT. Its protein product is CASRPGQSNQPQHF. The chain carries TRBV2 and TRBJ1-5; 7 bases fit TRBD1. The J segment lost 1 base and the V segment lost 8 bases, leaving 5 bases of the junction unmatched. Germline V gene data show CDR1 as SNHLY and CDR2 as FYNNEI. This CDR3 has 14 amino acids. Complete variable domain (other parts from reference TRBV2 and TRBJ1-5): EPEVTQTPSHQVTQMGQEVILRCVPISNHLYFYWYRQILGQKVEFLVSFYNNEISEKSEIFDDQFSVERPDGSNFTLKIRSTKLEDSAMYFCASRPGQSNQPQHFGDGTRLSIL.